This T cell receptor beta chain was identified in a study of T cells in Graves' hyperthyroidism and ophthalmopathy. Germline-derived CDR1 and CDR2 are MNHNS and SASEGT. The CDR3 sequence is 14 residues long. Comment on this clonotype: The junction shows a germline mismatch at one end, possibly a read error.

Regions amplified from RNA transcripts were the TCR beta CDR3 regions. The HTBI primer set served for first-round RT-PCR of the TCR CDR3. TCRdb reprocessed the multiplex PCR reads with MiXCR, giving one entry per CDR3 protein. In the table there are more than 300,000 distinct CDR3 sequences, around 15% of which are singletons. At least 3 on the Clinical Activity Score was recorded for ophthalmopathy patients, who also had NOSPECS grade at least 4 and duration under 3 months. V is TRBV6-1 and J is TRBJ2-5; possible D gene TRBD1, 5 bases. Material: blood. This clonotype originated in a woman aged 30 to 39 with Graves' ophthalmopathy. CDR3 sequence reads: CAKHRTRQRGTQYF. DNA of the CDR3: TGCGCCAAACATAGGACCAGACAGCGAGGGACCCAGTACTTC.